A selection of T cell receptor beta chains follows, all from one sample in a study of tumor-infiltrating lymphocytes in oesophageal squamous cell carcinoma. In TCRdb, the PCR reads were re-called with MiXCR into one record per CDR3 protein. Of roughly 12,000 distinct CDR3 sequences listed, around half were seen once; the top ten hold around 23%. The sequenced sample was esophageal tumor tissue. These receptors all come from a male donor with esophageal squamous cell carcinoma. Each CDR3 is given with its conserved first and last residue. Each record gives: V gene, J gene, CDR3 protein.

TRBV6-2/TRBV6-3	-	CASSYWGARETQYF
TRBV6-6	-	CASTNLAGEHEQYF
TRBV12-3/TRBV12-4	TRBJ2-1	CASSLAGGPLNEQFF
TRBV7-3	TRBJ2-2	CASRTTGTSGIANTGELFF
TRBV7-2	-	CASSSTTGNGYTF
TRBV6-1	TRBJ2-1	CASSEAVSYNEQFF
TRBV6-5	TRBJ2-7	CASSYAPLHGGYEQYF
TRBV11-3	TRBJ2-1	CASSLVSSGVYNEQFF
TRBV7-2	TRBJ2-1	CASSLAESSYNEQFF
TRBV2	TRBJ2-1	CASSGTSDYNEQFF
TRBV6-1	-	CASSDPWGGKETQYF
TRBV7-9	TRBJ1-1	CASSPENTEAFF
TRBV7-8	TRBJ2-7	CASSLAGRTYEQYF
TRBV7-9	TRBJ2-7	CASRAPGPNREQYF
TRBV19	TRBJ2-1	CASSIGWGSSYNEQFF
TRBV6-1	TRBJ2-5	CASRNSGRPQETQYF
TRBV6-2/TRBV6-3	-	CASSVGTSVRYEQYF
TRBV7-3	TRBJ2-3	CASSLTETSTDTQYF
TRBV7-9	TRBJ1-2	CASSLEGVGVGYTF
TRBV7-2	-	CASSAVRGYEQYF
TRBV7-6	TRBJ2-2	CASSFGGISYEQFF
TRBV25-1	TRBJ2-1	CATGLAGIYEQFF
TRBV6-1	-	CASKTGGDDYEQYF
TRBV4-2	TRBJ1-1	CASSRSLAQGDTEAFF
TRBV11-2	TRBJ1-1	CASSLVLGVGTEAFF
TRBV7-6	-	CASSPNPGEETQYF
TRBV7-3	TRBJ2-3	CASSYDRESTDTQYF
TRBV6-1	-	CASSEAFLEPYNEQFF
TRBV7-2	TRBJ2-3	CASSAVLVSTDTQYF
TRBV6-6	TRBJ1-4	CASSYGGESQLFF
TRBV7-3	TRBJ2-1	CASSLSPTSGYNEQFF
TRBV2	TRBJ2-2	CASSQAGDTGELFF
TRBV7-4	-	CASSLDIEPYEQYF
TRBV7-8	TRBJ2-1	CASSLAEWKTSGYSYNEQFF
TRBV6-2/TRBV6-3	TRBJ1-5	CASRTGQYSNQPQHF
TRBV10-3	-	CAISEEAYGYTF
TRBV10-3	TRBJ2-7	CAITPGTGTYEQYF
TRBV7-3	TRBJ2-2	CASSLTGKDTGELLF
TRBV12-3/TRBV12-4	TRBJ2-7	CASSLSRDYPGEQYF
TRBV7-6	-	CASSLAIGRRQFF
TRBV6-1	TRBJ1-2	CASSEGTEDGYTF
TRBV12-3/TRBV12-4	TRBJ2-5	CASSLAGRETQYF
TRBV11-2	TRBJ1-6	CTSSRRGFGETQYF
TRBV7-6	TRBJ1-2	CASSLAGYGYTF
TRBV7-6	TRBJ2-7	CASSWTWEAEQYF
TRBV19	TRBJ2-7	CASQTSGSSYEQYF
TRBV11-2	TRBJ2-1	CASSTRGSSYNEQFF
TRBV6-2/TRBV6-3	TRBJ1-5	CASRGTGGYQPQHF
TRBV7-4	TRBJ2-5	CASSLRGQLQETQYF
TRBV7-6	TRBJ2-4	CASSLGVGREQYF
TRBV10-3	TRBJ1-1	CAISESGSNLLSTEAFF
TRBV7-8	-	CASSPLLLAGFYNEQFF
TRBV7-2	TRBJ2-2	CASSELAVGGELFF
TRBV7-9	-	CASSPVGDTGGYYEQYF
TRBV7-9	TRBJ2-6	CASSFGGSSGANVLTF